The 7 T cell receptor beta chains in this list originate from one sample, sequenced in a study of T cells in Graves' hyperthyroidism and ophthalmopathy. Amplification yielded TCR beta CDR3 regions, with RNA transcripts as the source. A set of HTBI primers served as the primers for a first-round RT-PCR of the TCR CDR3. TCRdb re-analysed the multiplex PCR reads in MiXCR, keeping a single row per CDR3 protein. The sample lists about 710,000 distinct CDR3 sequences, about a sixth seen once, with around 7.7% in the top ten. Material: blood. These receptors were collected from a young man with Graves' hyperthyroidism.

This clonotype was observed a handful of times. This chain joins TRBV6-5 and TRBJ2-2, with a possible D match to TRBD2 (5 bases). Deletions cut 4 bases from V and 5 bases from J, with 20 bases between. Germline values: CDR1 MNHEY, CDR2 SVGAGI. The CDR3 runs to 17 residues. In nucleotides, the CDR3 is TGTGCCAGCAGTTTCCGAACCGGACTTGCGGCGACCGGGGAGCTGTTTTTT. It codes for CASSFRTGLAATGELFF.

At least ten counts were recorded for this clonotype. The CDR3 bases are TGTGCCAGCAGTCCCTATTATCCCCCCCCCCGTGGGAGCTCCTACAATGAGCAGTTCTTC. This sequence encodes CASSPYYPPPRGSSYNEQFF. The genes are TRBV28 and TRBJ2-1, with D possibly TRBD2 on 5 matching bases. The CDR3 has 20 amino acids. CDR1 and CDR2 from the germline V gene are MDHEN and SYDVKM. The germline V and J ends were trimmed by 5 bases and 0 bases, with 26 bases remaining between them.

The chain combines TRBV12-3 or TRBV12-4 with TRBJ2-1; TRBD1 aligns across 10 bases. The length of the CDR3 is 13 residues. With 6 bases clipped from V and 7 bases from J, the junction kept 3 bases outside the gene matches. The CDR3 nucleotides read TGTGCCAGCAGAGGACAGGGGGGGAATGAGCAGTTCTTC. Its protein is CASRGQGGNEQFF.

V and J are TRBV4-1 and TRBJ1-2; no clear D gene. CDR3 length equals 15 residues. Germline CDR1 MGHRA, CDR2 YSYEKL. Trimming pared 0 bases from V and 6 bases from J, leaving 14 bases between. Written as DNA, the CDR3 is TGCGCCAGCAGCCAAGATTCGCAGGTATCAAATGGCTACACCTTC. Translated, it gives CASSQDSQVSNGYTF.

The V gene is TRBV29-1, the J gene TRBJ2-7; D may be TRBD1 or TRBD2 (5 bases each). The better agreement between TRBJ2-1 and the DNA end casts doubt on the J call. The CDR3 is 11 amino acids. CDR1 and CDR2 from the germline V gene are SQVTM and ANQGSEA. CDR3 nucleotides: TGCAGCGGAAGCCGGGGCTACGAGCAGTTCTTC. Amino acids: CSGSRGYEQFF.

Many counts were recorded for this clonotype. The rearrangement joins TRBV28 to TRBJ2-4, with D unresolved. Germline CDR1 is MDHEN and CDR2 is SYDVKM. This CDR3 has 16 amino acids. Between the trimmed V and J ends, which lost 10 bases and 5 bases, there was a span of 24 bases. CDR3 residues: CATKTPRVLEENIQYF. The DNA of the CDR3 is TGTGCCACCAAAACCCCCCGGGTCCTTGAGGAAAACATTCAGTACTTC.

This clonotype occurred many times. The chain is built from TRBV28 and TRBJ1-1; TRBD1 is a possible D gene (5 bases). Between the trimmed V and J ends, which lost 6 bases and 3 bases, there was a span of 17 bases. CDR1 is MDHEN, CDR2 SYDVKM, per germline. There are 15 residues in the CDR3. As DNA, the CDR3 is TGTGCCAGCAGACCCCCGGGACTAGCGTACACTGAAGCTTTCTTT. The encoded protein is CASRPPGLAYTEAFF.